These 28 T cell receptor beta chains were sequenced from one sample in a study of T cells in Graves' hyperthyroidism and ophthalmopathy. The investigators amplified TCR beta CDR3 regions from RNA transcripts. The HTBI primer set served for first-round RT-PCR of the TCR CDR3. TCRdb reprocessed the multiplex PCR reads with MiXCR, giving one entry per CDR3 protein. The profile covers some 50,000 distinct CDR3 sequences, with around 48% appearing a single time and just over 9% taken by the ten largest. The specimen sequenced was blood. These receptors were taken from a woman between 45 and 65 years old with Graves' ophthalmopathy.

Many counts were recorded for this clonotype. The chain combines TRBV7-9 with TRBJ2-2; no definite D call. The CDR3 is 13 residues long. V dropped 3 bases and J dropped 6 bases, with 8 bases sitting between them. Per the germline V gene, CDR1 is SEHNR and CDR2 is FQNEAQ (reference sequence). This CDR3 reads CASSFGRPGELFF. Here the CDR3 DNA reads TGTGCCAGCAGCTTCGGCAGACCCGGGGAGCTGTTTTTT.

V usage is TRBV27 and J usage is TRBJ1-1; TRBD1 agrees at 7 bases. V shed 6 bases and J 2 bases; nucleotides not matched to a gene: 6. The CDR3 has 14 residues. Germline V gene lookup returns CDR1 MNHEY and CDR2 SMNVEV (reference sequence). The CDR3 DNA reads as TGTGCCAGCAGCTCTGGGACAGCTAACACTGAAGCTTTCTTT. Its translation: CASSSGTANTEAFF.

There are many counts of this clonotype. This chain joins TRBV7-2 and TRBJ1-5; D perhaps matches TRBD1 (6 bases). V lost 5 bases and J lost 4, with 15 bases in between. The CDR3 is made up of 15 amino acids. Germline V gene lookup returns CDR1 SGHTA and CDR2 FQGNSA. CDR3 bases: TGTGCCAGCAGCCGCGACAGGAACCTTAATCAGCCCCAGCATTTT. The encoded protein is CASSRDRNLNQPQHF. The variable domain in full, with the rest retrieved from reference TRBV7-2 and TRBJ1-5, is GAGVSQSPSNKVTEKGKDVELRCDPISGHTALYWYRQSLGQGLEFLIYFQGNSAPDKSGLPSDRFSAERTGGSVSTLTIQRTQQEDSAVYLCASSRDRNLNQPQHFGDGTRLSIL.

This clonotype was observed at least ten times. This chain links TRBV7-2 with TRBJ2-3; no clear D. Trimming took off 3 bases at V and 6 bases at J, with 10 bases between the two ends. CDR1 is SGHTA and CDR2 is FQGNSA in the germline V gene. The CDR3 length is 13 residues. The CDR3 DNA reads as TGTGCCAGCAGCTTCTACGGGTATGATACGCAGTATTTT. Translating gives CASSFYGYDTQYF.

The rearrangement uses TRBV5-1 and TRBJ1-1, with D uncertain. V was clipped by 4 bases and J by 7 bases, with 14 bases between them. From germline, CDR1 is SGHRS and CDR2 YFSETQ. The CDR3 consists of 13 residues. CDR3 loop: CASSPRRVDEAFF. Here the CDR3 DNA reads TGCGCCAGCAGCCCGAGGAGGGTTGATGAAGCTTTCTTT. Supplemented by reference TRBV5-1 and TRBJ1-1, the full variable domain reads KAGVTQTPRYLIKTRGQQVTLSCSPISGHRSVSWYQQTPGQGLQFLFEYFSETQRNKGNFPGRFSGRQFSNSRSEMNVSTLELGDSALYLCASSPRRVDEAFFGQGTRLTVV.

The chain couples TRBV20-1 to TRBJ1-1, with TRBD1 as a possible D gene (5 bases). CDR3 length: 12 residues. From germline, CDR1 is DFQATT and CDR2 SNEGSKA (reference sequence). V lost 3 bases and J 7 bases, leaving 12 bases between the germline ends. The CDR3 protein is CSARDGGDEAFF. CDR3 coding DNA: TGCAGTGCTAGGGACGGGGGTGATGAAGCTTTCTTT.

This clonotype has at least ten counts. The V and J genes are TRBV7-8 and TRBJ2-5; the D gene is possibly TRBD2 (5 bases). Germline values: CDR1 SGHVS, CDR2 FQNEAQ. The V end was cut by 0 bases, the J end by 3 bases, with 17 bases between. The CDR3 consists of 17 residues. For the CDR3, the DNA is TGTGCCAGCAGCTTAGCTGGGAGACTCAGGATCGAAGAGACCCAGTACTTC. Protein product: CASSLAGRLRIEETQYF.

The rearrangement joins TRBV29-1 to TRBJ2-5, with 7 bases matching TRBD2. The V gene end was trimmed by 6 bases and the J gene end by 3 bases; junction bases not matched to a gene: 10. The CDR3 spans 14 residues. From germline, CDR1 is SQVTM and CDR2 ANQGSEA. The CDR3 is CSVGGTVRKETQYF. CDR3 nucleotide sequence: TGCAGCGTGGGGGGGACCGTAAGAAAAGAGACCCAGTACTTC.

This chain's CDR3 is CAISLGNSEKLFF. CDR3 sequence (DNA): TGTGCCATCAGTTTGGGCAACTCCGAAAAACTGTTTTTT. The rearrangement joins TRBV10-3 to TRBJ1-4; D is unresolved. CDR3 length: 13 residues. Germline CDR1 ENHRY, CDR2 SYGVKD. V was pared by 5 bases and J by 8 bases, with 12 bases between.

The gene calls are TRBV20-1 and TRBJ2-1, with 10 bases lining up with TRBD2. CDR3 length: 16 residues. Per germline, CDR1 DFQATT and CDR2 SNEGSKA (reference sequence). V shed 5 bases, J shed 12 bases, and the junction held 19 bases outside the gene matches. As DNA, the CDR3 is TGCAGTGCTGCCTCCGGCTCTAGCGGGAGATCAGATACGCAGTTCTTC. Amino acid sequence: CSAASGSSGRSDTQFF.

Turning to this clonotype: Sequence at one end of the junction differs from germline and may be a read error. V gene TRBV5-1 combines with J gene TRBJ1-5; 7 bases align to TRBD1. The CDR3 runs 14 residues. Germline V gene data show CDR1 as SGHRS and CDR2 as YFSETQ. The CDR3 protein is CASSLGRGNQPQQF. The CDR3 DNA follows: TGCGCCAGCAGCTTGGGCAGGGGGAATCAGCCCCAGCAGTTT.

This chain uses TRBV20-1 with TRBJ1-1, with D perhaps matching TRBD1 (6 bases). Looked up from germline, CDR1 is DFQATT and CDR2 is SNEGSKA (reference sequence). V was pared by 1 base and J by 6 bases, with 15 bases between. The CDR3 covers 14 residues. The CDR3 region is CSARVGGLEAEAFF. The CDR3 coding sequence is TGCAGTGCTAGAGTAGGGGGACTTGAGGCTGAAGCTTTCTTT.

This clonotype was picked up many times. The gene calls are TRBV12-3 or TRBV12-4 and TRBJ2-1; D is ambiguous. CDR3 length: 11 residues. Between the trimmed V and J ends, which lost 5 bases and 5 bases, there was a span of 4 bases. CDR3 amino acids: CASSRNNEQFF. CDR3 nucleotides: TGTGCCAGCAGTCGAAACAATGAGCAGTTCTTC.

This clonotype was recorded many times. The chain carries TRBV11-3 and TRBJ2-7; 7 bases are a match to TRBD2. The germline CDR1 and CDR2 sequences are SGHNT and YENEEA. The CDR3 consists of 12 residues. V shed 2 bases and J 12 bases; nucleotides not matched to a gene: 7. The chain's CDR3 is CASSLTDGEGYF. The CDR3 coding sequence is TGTGCCAGCAGCTTAACGGACGGGGAGGGGTACTTC.

The rearrangement uses TRBV25-1 and TRBJ1-4; TRBD1 aligns across 7 bases. Germline values: CDR1 MGHDK, CDR2 SYGVNS. Trimming cost V 5 bases and J 8 bases; bases outside gene matches: 2. The CDR3 contains 12 residues. The CDR3: CASSPGGEKLFF. CDR3 DNA sequence: TGTGCCAGCAGTCCAGGGGGAGAAAAACTGTTTTTT.

The chain joins TRBV29-1 to TRBJ1-4, with 8 bases aligning to TRBD1. V shed 4 bases, J shed 3 bases, and the junction held 22 bases outside the gene matches. Germline CDR1 is SQVTM and CDR2 is ANQGSEA. The CDR3 sequence is 20 residues long. CDR3 sequence (DNA): TGCAGCGTTGTCATGGACAGGGAAGCCTACGAGGGGGCATCTAATGAAAAACTGTTTTTT. Translated, it gives CSVVMDREAYEGASNEKLFF.

V usage is TRBV25-1 and J usage is TRBJ2-7, with D perhaps given as TRBD1 or TRBD2 (5 bases each). The CDR3 sequence is 15 residues long. V gave up 3 bases and J gave up 2 bases, with 14 bases separating them. Germline V CDR1 and CDR2: MGHDK, SYGVNS. The CDR3 bases are TGTGCCAGCAGTGAGGGGCGCAGGGACCCCTACGAGCAGTACTTC. It specifies CASSEGRRDPYEQYF.

V usage is TRBV12-3 or TRBV12-4 and J usage is TRBJ2-1; weak D call: TRBD1 (5 bases). V lost 6 bases, J lost 2 bases, and 11 bases lay in between. The CDR3 sequence is 14 residues long. The DNA of the CDR3 is TGTGCCAGCAGCATCAGGGAAGCCTACAATGAGCAGTTCTTC. Amino acid sequence: CASSIREAYNEQFF.

V gene TRBV13 combines with J gene TRBJ2-5, with D possibly matching TRBD1 (6 bases). The V gene lost 3 bases and the J gene lost 5 bases, with 13 bases spanning the gap. CDR1 is PRHDT and CDR2 is FYEKMQ in the germline V gene (reference sequence). The CDR3 spans 14 residues. CDR3 nucleotide sequence: TGTGCCAGCAGCTTGGGCAGGGGCGGTGAGACCCAGTACTTC. Translation: CASSLGRGGETQYF.

The chain links TRBV20-1 to TRBJ2-5; no reliable D call. V was shortened by 4 bases and J by 9 bases, with 21 bases between the two germline ends. Germline-derived CDR1 and CDR2 are DFQATT and SNEGSKA (reference sequence). This CDR3 comprises 14 residues. CDR3 sequence: CSAISTRSNQPQYF. The CDR3 coding sequence is TGCAGTGCTATATCCACGAGGAGCAATCAGCCCCAGTACTTC.

V usage is TRBV2 and J usage is TRBJ2-3; 13 bases are shared with TRBD2. The CDR3 is 14 amino acids. Germline V gene data show CDR1 as SNHLY and CDR2 as FYNNEI. Trimming cost V 6 bases and J 4 bases; bases outside gene matches: 1. Here the CDR3 reads CASSGLAGADTQYF. CDR3 in DNA: TGTGCCAGCAGCGGACTAGCGGGGGCAGATACGCAGTATTTT.

This clonotype has at least ten counts. The gene calls are TRBV6-2 or TRBV6-3 and TRBJ2-2; 7 nucleotides match TRBD1. CDR3 length equals 15 residues. From germline, CDR1 is MNHEY and CDR2 SVGEGT. Trimming at V came to 6 bases and at J to 3 bases, leaving 7 bases not matched to a gene. The CDR3 DNA reads TGTGCCAGCAGCACAGGGGAAAAGGACACCGGGGAGCTGTTTTTT. Translated: CASSTGEKDTGELFF.

This clonotype has ten or more counts. J is TRBJ2-3 and V is TRBV4-2; D might be TRBD2 (5 bases). Germline assignment: CDR1 LGHNA and CDR2 YNFKEQ. Trimming stripped 1 base from V and 2 bases from J, with 13 bases between. The CDR3 contains 16 residues. The CDR3 region has the DNA TGTGCCAGCAGCCAAGGAATTGGGAGACCCACAGATACGCAGTATTTT. Translated, it gives CASSQGIGRPTDTQYF.

This clonotype was seen at least ten times. The genes are TRBV20-1 and TRBJ2-7, with D maybe TRBD1 (5 bases). Germline V CDR1 and CDR2: DFQATT, SNEGSKA (reference sequence). Trimming removed 3 bases at V and 8 bases at J, with 17 bases between. The CDR3 totals 13 residues. CDR3 loop: CSASDEIMGQQYF. In nucleotides, the CDR3 is TGCAGTGCTAGTGACGAAATTATGGGGCAGCAGTACTTC.

J is TRBJ1-5 and V is TRBV4-1; D unclear. Germline CDR1 reads MGHRA; CDR2 reads YSYEKL. Trimming removed 4 bases at V and 1 base at J, with 20 bases between. The CDR3 is made up of 18 amino acids. CDR3 nucleotides: TGCGCCAGCAGCCGAGAAGGCCCGGGCCAGGACAGCAATCAGCCCCAGCATTTT. Amino acid sequence: CASSREGPGQDSNQPQHF.

V and J are TRBV10-3 and TRBJ1-4, with D possibly being TRBD1 (5 bases). This CDR3 has 15 amino acids. Trimming pared 6 bases from V and 0 bases from J, leaving 11 bases between. The V gene's germline CDR1 is ENHRY and CDR2 SYGVKD. The CDR3 loop reads CAIRKGISTNEKLFF. The CDR3 DNA reads TGTGCCATCAGGAAGGGGATCTCAACTAATGAAAAACTGTTTTTT.

This clonotype was detected ten times or more. The rearrangement uses TRBV6-5 and TRBJ2-6; the D is unclear. There are 15 residues in the CDR3. From germline, CDR1 is MNHEY and CDR2 SVGAGI. Trimming took off 6 bases at V and 5 bases at J, with 14 bases between the two ends. This CDR3 reads CASRPRHGRANVLTF. The CDR3 nucleotides read TGTGCCAGCAGGCCAAGACACGGCCGGGCCAACGTCCTGACTTTC.

Regarding this clonotype: One end of the junction does not line up with germline, which may come from a read error. The rearrangement joins TRBV6-5 to TRBJ1-1, with D uncertain. The CDR3 sequence is 13 residues long. The germline V gene encodes CDR1 MNHEY and CDR2 SVGAGI. CDR3 in amino acids: CASSEPRNTEAFF. The CDR3 DNA follows: TGTGCCAGCAGTGAACCGCGGAACACGGAAGCTTTCTTT.